This is a list of T cell receptor beta chains from one sample in a study of regulatory T cells in long-lasting Graves disease. TCRdb used MiXCR to reprocess the multiplex PCR reads, holding one entry per CDR3 protein. This sample carries about 660,000 distinct CDR3 sequences, about 30% of them seen once, and the ten largest clones take roughly 46%. Here the sequenced sample was peripheral blood mononuclear cells (PBMCs), taken when the disease was refractory, from a patient treated with antithyroid drugs. The receptor source for this set is a female donor with Graves disease. Both conserved end residues are part of each CDR3. The D gene is left open where the match is weak. Size values are once, few and many counts, or a class for expanded clones, and some rows have none.

TRBV6-1,-,TRBJ1-1,-,CASSGTIDTEAFF,TGTGCCAGCAGCGGGACAATAGACACTGAAGCTTTCTTT
TRBV12-3/TRBV12-4,-,TRBJ1-5,few,CASSLAGLLSNQPQHF,TGTGCCAGCAGTTTAGCGGGGCTTTTAAGCAATCAGCCCCAGCATTTT
TRBV28,TRBD1,TRBJ1-1,many,CASSVPTGVNTEAFF,TGTGCCAGCAGTGTCCCGACAGGGGTTAACACTGAAGCTTTCTTT
TRBV3-1,-,TRBJ2-2,few,CASIGGGLTNTGELFF,TGTGCCAGCATTGGAGGGGGCCTCACGAACACCGGGGAGCTGTTTTTT
TRBV10-3,-,TRBJ1-1,-,CAISVGELTEAFF,TGTGCCATCAGTGTCGGGGAGCTCACTGAAGCTTTCTTT
TRBV29-1,TRBD1,TRBJ1-1,-,CSVERRGQFEAFF,TGCAGCGTTGAGCGCAGGGGGCAGTTTGAAGCTTTCTTT
TRBV19,TRBD1,TRBJ2-5,-,CASSTTGGGETQYF,TGTGCCAGTAGTACGACAGGGGGCGGAGAGACCCAGTACTTC
TRBV12-3/TRBV12-4,-,TRBJ1-2,-,CASRGTSYGYTF,TGTGCCAGCAGGGGGACGTCCTATGGCTACACCTTC
TRBV6-5,TRBD2,TRBJ2-1,few,CASSYSPVVAGSAYNEQFF,TGTGCCAGCAGTTACTCGCCGGTGGTAGCGGGAAGTGCCTACAATGAGCAGTTCTTC
TRBV7-6,-,TRBJ2-7,few,CASSLRSQDYEQYF,TGTGCCAGCAGCTTACGGAGTCAGGACTACGAGCAGTACTTC
TRBV30,-,TRBJ1-5,-,CAWSGGSNQPQHF,TGTGCCTGGAGTGGTGGGAGCAATCAGCCCCAGCATTTT
TRBV4-1,-,TRBJ1-1,few,CASTPPGRVNTEAFF,TGCGCCAGCACCCCCCCAGGACGCGTGAACACTGAAGCTTTCTTT
TRBV3-1,-,TRBJ1-1,-,CASSQFKNTEAFF,TGTGCCAGCAGCCAATTCAAAAACACTGAAGCTTTCTTT
TRBV28,-,TRBJ1-4,few,CASSLVLGARDEKLFF,TGTGCCAGCAGTTTAGTTTTGGGGGCACGGGATGAAAAACTGTTTTTT